Listed below are T cell receptor beta chains from one sample, sequenced in a study of synovial regulatory T cells in juvenile arthritis. The method was immunoSEQ multiplex PCR; TCRdb's version includes in-frame clones alone and lacks a portion of them. Its table records around 9,000 clones. The sequencing input was Treg cells from blood. These TCRs come from a donor aged 2-30 years with juvenile idiopathic arthritis. CDR3s include the opening cysteine and the closing phenylalanine or tryptophan. Not all rows give a size; the values are once, few, many and, for expanded clones, a class.

size: -; length: 17; V: TRBV13; J: TRBJ1-2; CDR3: CASSLLGDRESDYGYTF
size: -; length: 18; V: TRBV5-1; J: TRBJ2-1; CDR3: CASSREGGTGGSYNEQFF
size: -; length: 14; V: TRBV27; J: TRBJ2-6; CDR3: CASSFNSGANVLTF
size: -; length: 14; V: TRBV28; J: TRBJ1-1; CDR3: CASSLSGEAPGAFF
size: -; length: 12; V: TRBV13; J: TRBJ2-7; CDR3: CASSSGQGGRYF
size: -; length: 16; V: TRBV7-9; J: TRBJ2-5; CDR3: CASSPLAGGPMETQYF
size: -; length: 12; V: TRBV30; J: TRBJ2-1; CDR3: CAWSVMGWEQFF
size: -; length: 14; V: TRBV27; J: TRBJ2-7; CDR3: CASRRGPISYEQYF
size: -; length: 14; V: TRBV30; J: TRBJ1-5; CDR3: CAWSVKQGGQPQHF
size: -; length: 15; V: TRBV19; J: TRBJ1-5; CDR3: CASSMQGLLDQPQHF
size: -; length: 14; V: TRBV6-1; J: TRBJ2-7; CDR3: CASSARTGSYEQYF
size: -; length: 15; V: TRBV25-1; J: TRBJ2-2; CDR3: CASSKPWGNTGELFF
size: medium-sized; length: 13; V: TRBV7-2; J: TRBJ1-1; CDR3: CASSQDGNTEAFF
size: -; length: 14; V: TRBV4-1; J: TRBJ1-5; CDR3: CASSHDGGNQPQHF
size: -; length: 13; V: TRBV27; J: TRBJ1-1; CDR3: CASSWDKATEAFF
size: medium-sized; length: 13; V: TRBV2; J: TRBJ1-2; CDR3: CASSVRASYGYTF
size: -; length: 14; V: TRBV6-6; J: TRBJ1-5; CDR3: CASSYRGFDQPQHF
size: -; length: 15; V: TRBV6-4; J: TRBJ2-6; CDR3: CASSEEGSGANVLTF
size: -; length: 14; V: TRBV5-1; J: TRBJ2-1; CDR3: CASSSGDSYNEQFF
size: medium-sized; length: 16; V: TRBV7-6; J: TRBJ1-3; CDR3: CASSSRGVSSGNTIYF
size: -; length: 12; V: TRBV6-1; J: TRBJ1-1; CDR3: CASRDRDTEAFF
size: -; length: 13; V: TRBV10-3; J: TRBJ1-2; CDR3: CAISVDREGGYTF
size: -; length: 14; V: TRBV19; J: TRBJ1-1; CDR3: CASSIDNSGTEAFF
size: -; length: 13; V: TRBV13; J: TRBJ1-1; CDR3: CASSLGQGTEAFF
size: -; length: 15; V: TRBV6-1; J: TRBJ1-5; CDR3: CASSEAGGSNQPQHF
size: -; length: 13; V: TRBV6-6; J: TRBJ1-1; CDR3: CASNLQGSTEAFF
size: -; length: 21; V: TRBV4-2; J: TRBJ1-2; CDR3: CASSQDAWVLGKENLNYGYTF
size: -; length: 13; V: TRBV28; J: TRBJ1-2; CDR3: CASRTGVVYGYTF
size: -; length: 15; V: TRBV7-2; J: TRBJ2-5; CDR3: CASSLAGNPQETQYF
size: -; length: 13; V: TRBV4-1; J: TRBJ1-5; CDR3: CASSQLEHQPQHF
size: -; length: 15; V: TRBV2; J: TRBJ2-5; CDR3: CASGVGGVPGETQYF